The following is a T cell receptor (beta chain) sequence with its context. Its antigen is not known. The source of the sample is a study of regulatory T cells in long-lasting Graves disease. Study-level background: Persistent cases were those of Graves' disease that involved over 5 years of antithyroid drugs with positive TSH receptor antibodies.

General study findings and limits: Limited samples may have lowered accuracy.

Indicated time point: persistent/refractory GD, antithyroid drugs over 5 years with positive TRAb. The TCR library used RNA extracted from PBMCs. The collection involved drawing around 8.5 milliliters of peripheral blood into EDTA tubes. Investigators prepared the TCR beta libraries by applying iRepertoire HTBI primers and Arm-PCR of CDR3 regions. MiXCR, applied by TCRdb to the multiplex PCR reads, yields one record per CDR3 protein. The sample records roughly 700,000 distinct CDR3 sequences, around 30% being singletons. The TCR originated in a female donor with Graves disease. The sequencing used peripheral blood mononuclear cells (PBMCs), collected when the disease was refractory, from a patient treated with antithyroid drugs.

The CDR3 sequence: CASSMTAYTGELFF. CDR3 coding DNA: TGTGCCAGTAGTATGACAGCTTACACCGGGGAGCTGTTTTTT. V gene TRBV19 combines with J gene TRBJ2-2; a weak D match, TRBD1 (5 bases). Germline CDR1 is LNHDA and CDR2 is SQIVND (reference sequence). V shed 3 bases and J shed 3 bases, with 8 bases lying between them. The length of the CDR3 is 14 residues.